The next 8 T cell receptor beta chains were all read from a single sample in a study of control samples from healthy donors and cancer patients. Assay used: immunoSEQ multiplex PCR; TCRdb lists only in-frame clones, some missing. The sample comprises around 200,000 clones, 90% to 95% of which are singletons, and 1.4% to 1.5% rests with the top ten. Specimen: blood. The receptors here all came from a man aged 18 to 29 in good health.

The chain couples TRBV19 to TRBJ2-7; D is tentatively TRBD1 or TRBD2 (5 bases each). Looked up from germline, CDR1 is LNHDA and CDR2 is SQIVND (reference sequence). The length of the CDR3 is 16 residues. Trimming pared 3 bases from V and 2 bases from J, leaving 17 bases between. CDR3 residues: CASSIDSGTGTYEQYF. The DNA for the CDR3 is TGTGCCAGTAGTATTGATTCCGGGACGGGGACCTACGAGCAGTACTTC.

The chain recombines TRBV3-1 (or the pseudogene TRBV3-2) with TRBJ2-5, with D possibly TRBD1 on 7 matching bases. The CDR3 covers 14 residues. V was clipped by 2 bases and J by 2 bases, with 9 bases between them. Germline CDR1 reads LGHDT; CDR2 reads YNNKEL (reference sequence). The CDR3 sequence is CASSQQGGQETQYF. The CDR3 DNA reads TGTGCCAGCAGCCAACAGGGGGGACAAGAGACCCAGTACTTC.

CDR3 region: CASGRGGDMIETQYF. DNA of the CDR3: TGTGCCAGCGGCCGGGGGGGCGATATGATAGAGACCCAGTACTTC. The chain employs TRBV9 and TRBJ2-5; TRBD2 agrees at 8 bases. V lost 7 bases, J lost 4 bases, and 12 bases stayed unmatched. The CDR3 covers 15 residues. CDR1 SGDLS and CDR2 YYNGEE come from the germline V gene.

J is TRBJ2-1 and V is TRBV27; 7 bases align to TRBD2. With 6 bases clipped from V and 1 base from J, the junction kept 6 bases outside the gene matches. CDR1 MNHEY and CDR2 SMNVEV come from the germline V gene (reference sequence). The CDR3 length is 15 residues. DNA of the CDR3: TGTGCCAGCAGGCGGGCGGGGGAATCCTACAATGAGCAGTTCTTC. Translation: CASRRAGESYNEQFF.

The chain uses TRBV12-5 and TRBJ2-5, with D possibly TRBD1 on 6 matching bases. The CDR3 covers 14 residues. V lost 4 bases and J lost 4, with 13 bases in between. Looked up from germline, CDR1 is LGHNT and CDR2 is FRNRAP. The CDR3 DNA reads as TGTGCTAGTGGTTATACAGGGTTTGGAGAGACCCAGTACTTC. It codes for CASGYTGFGETQYF.

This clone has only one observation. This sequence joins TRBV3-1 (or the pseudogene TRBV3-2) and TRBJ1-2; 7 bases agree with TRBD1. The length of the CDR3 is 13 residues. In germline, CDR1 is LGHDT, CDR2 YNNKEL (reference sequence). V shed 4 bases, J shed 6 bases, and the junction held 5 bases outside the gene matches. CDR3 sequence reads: CASSLGTADGYTF. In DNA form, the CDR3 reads TGTGCCAGCAGCCTGGGGACAGCTGATGGCTACACCTTC.

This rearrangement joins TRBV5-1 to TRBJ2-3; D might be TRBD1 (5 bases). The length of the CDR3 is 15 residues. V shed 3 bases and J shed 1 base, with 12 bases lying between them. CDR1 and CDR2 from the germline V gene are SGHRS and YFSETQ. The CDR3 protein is CASSSGHLGTDTQYF. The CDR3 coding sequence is TGCGCCAGCAGCTCAGGACACCTAGGCACAGATACGCAGTATTTT. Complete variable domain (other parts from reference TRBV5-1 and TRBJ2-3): KAGVTQTPRYLIKTRGQQVTLSCSPISGHRSVSWYQQTPGQGLQFLFEYFSETQRNKGNFPGRFSGRQFSNSRSEMNVSTLELGDSALYLCASSSGHLGTDTQYFGPGTRLTVL.

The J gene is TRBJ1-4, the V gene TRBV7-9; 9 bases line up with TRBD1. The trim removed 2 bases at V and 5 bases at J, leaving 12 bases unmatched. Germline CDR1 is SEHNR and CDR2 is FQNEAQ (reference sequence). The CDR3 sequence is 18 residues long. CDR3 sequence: CASSLPTGGSALNEKLFF. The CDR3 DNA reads TGTGCCAGCAGCTTACCCACAGGGGGCAGCGCCCTAAATGAAAAACTGTTTTTT. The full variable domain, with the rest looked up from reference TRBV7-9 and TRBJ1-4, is DTGVSQNPRHKITKRGQNVTFRCDPISEHNRLYWYRQTLGQGPEFLTYFQNEAQLEKSRLLSDRFSAERPKGSFSTLEIQRTEQGDSAMYLCASSLPTGGSALNEKLFFGSGTQLSVL.